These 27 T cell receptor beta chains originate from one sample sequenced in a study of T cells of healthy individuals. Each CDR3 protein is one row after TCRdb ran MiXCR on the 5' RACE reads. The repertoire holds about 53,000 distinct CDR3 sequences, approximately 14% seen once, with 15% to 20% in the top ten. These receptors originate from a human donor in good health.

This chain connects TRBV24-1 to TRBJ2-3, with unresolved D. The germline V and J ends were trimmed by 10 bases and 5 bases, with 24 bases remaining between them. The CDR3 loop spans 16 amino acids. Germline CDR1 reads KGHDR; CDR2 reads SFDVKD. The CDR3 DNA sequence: TGTGCCACTAGAGGCAGAGGTGCAGGAGTAGGAGATACGCAGTATTTT. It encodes CATRGRGAGVGDTQYF.

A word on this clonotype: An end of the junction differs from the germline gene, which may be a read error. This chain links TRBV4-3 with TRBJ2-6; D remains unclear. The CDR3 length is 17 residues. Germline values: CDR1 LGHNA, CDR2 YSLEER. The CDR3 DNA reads TGCGCCAGCAGCCAAGATGTCCGAAGCTCTGGGGTCAACGTCCTGACTTTC. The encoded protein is CASSQDVRSSGVNVLTF.

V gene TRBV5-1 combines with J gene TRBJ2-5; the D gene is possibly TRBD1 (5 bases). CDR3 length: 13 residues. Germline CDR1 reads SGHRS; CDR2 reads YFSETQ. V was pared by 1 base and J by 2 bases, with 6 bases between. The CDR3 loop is CASSLQGQETQYF. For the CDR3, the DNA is TGCGCCAGCAGCTTGCAGGGTCAAGAGACCCAGTACTTC.

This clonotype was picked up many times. The CDR3 region is CASTLAGVVGDTQYF. CDR3 DNA: TGTGCCAGCACCCTAGCGGGCGTGGTTGGGGATACGCAGTATTTT. This sequence joins TRBV12-3 or TRBV12-4 and TRBJ2-3, with 8 bases aligning to TRBD2. The CDR3 sequence is 15 residues long. J lost 6 bases, V lost 7 bases, and 12 bases had no gene match.

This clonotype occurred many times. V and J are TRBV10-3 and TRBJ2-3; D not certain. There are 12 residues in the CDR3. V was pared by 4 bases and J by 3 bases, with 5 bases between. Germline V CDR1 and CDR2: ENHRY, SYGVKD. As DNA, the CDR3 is TGTGCCATCAGTGCCCGAACAGATACGCAGTATTTT. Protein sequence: CAISARTDTQYF.

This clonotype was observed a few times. The CDR3 protein is CASSLERQGDTEAFF. The CDR3 coding sequence is TGTGCCAGCAGCTTAGAACGTCAGGGTGACACTGAAGCTTTCTTT. The rearrangement uses TRBV7-2 and TRBJ1-1; weak D call: TRBD1 (5 bases). The CDR3 contains 15 residues. CDR1 and CDR2 from the germline V gene are SGHTA and FQGNSA. V lost 1 base and J 3 bases, leaving 12 bases between the germline ends.

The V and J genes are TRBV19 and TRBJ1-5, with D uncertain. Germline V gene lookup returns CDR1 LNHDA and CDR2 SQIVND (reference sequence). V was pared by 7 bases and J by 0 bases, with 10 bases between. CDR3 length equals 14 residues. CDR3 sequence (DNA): TGTGCCAGTATGAGGGCGTATAGCAATCAGCCCCAGCATTTT. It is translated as CASMRAYSNQPQHF.

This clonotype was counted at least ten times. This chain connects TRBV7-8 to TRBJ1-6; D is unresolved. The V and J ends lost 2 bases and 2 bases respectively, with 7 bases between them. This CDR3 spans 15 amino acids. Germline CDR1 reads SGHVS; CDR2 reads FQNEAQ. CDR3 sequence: CASSLTTPYNSPLHF. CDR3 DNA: TGTGCCAGCAGCTTAACCACACCCTATAATTCACCCCTCCACTTT.

The CDR3 DNA reads TGCAGTGCTAGTATTGTGGCTAGAGATACGCAGTATTTT. Translating it yields CSASIVARDTQYF. This rearrangement joins TRBV20-1 to TRBJ2-3; D gene ambiguous. Trimming stripped 3 bases from V and 5 bases from J, with 12 bases between. Germline V gene sequence: CDR1 DFQATT, CDR2 SNEGSKA (reference sequence). The CDR3 is made up of 13 amino acids.

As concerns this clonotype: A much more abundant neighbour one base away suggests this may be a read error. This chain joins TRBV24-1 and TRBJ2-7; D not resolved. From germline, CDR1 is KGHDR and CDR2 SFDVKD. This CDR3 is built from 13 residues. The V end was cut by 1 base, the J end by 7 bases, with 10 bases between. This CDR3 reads CATSDLAGVEQYF. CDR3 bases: TGTGCCACCAGTGATTTAGCAGGAGTGGAGCAGTACTTC.

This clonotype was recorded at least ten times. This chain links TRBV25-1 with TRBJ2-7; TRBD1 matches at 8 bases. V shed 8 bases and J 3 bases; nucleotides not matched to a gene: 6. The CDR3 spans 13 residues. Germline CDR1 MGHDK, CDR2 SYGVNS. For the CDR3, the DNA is TGTGCCAGCGTCCGACAGGGGTACTACGAGCAGTACTTC. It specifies CASVRQGYYEQYF.

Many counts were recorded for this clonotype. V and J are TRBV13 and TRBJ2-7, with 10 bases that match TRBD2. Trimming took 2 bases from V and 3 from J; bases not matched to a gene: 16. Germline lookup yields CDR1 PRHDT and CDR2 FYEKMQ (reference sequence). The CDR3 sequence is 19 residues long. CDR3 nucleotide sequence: TGTGCCAGCAGCTTATCGATGTTAGCGGGGGGTTCAGCGAACTACGAGCAGTACTTC. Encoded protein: CASSLSMLAGGSANYEQYF.

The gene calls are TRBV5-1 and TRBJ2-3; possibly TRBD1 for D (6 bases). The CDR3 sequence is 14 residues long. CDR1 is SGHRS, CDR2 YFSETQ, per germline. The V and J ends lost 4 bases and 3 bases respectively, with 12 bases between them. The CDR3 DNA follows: TGCGCCAGCAGCACGGACAGCAGAACAGATACGCAGTATTTT. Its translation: CASSTDSRTDTQYF.

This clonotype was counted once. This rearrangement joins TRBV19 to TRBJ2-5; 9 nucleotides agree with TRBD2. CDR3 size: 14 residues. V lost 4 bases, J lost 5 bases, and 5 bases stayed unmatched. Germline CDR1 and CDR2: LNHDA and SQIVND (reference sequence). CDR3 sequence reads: CASSSGGATETQYF. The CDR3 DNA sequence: TGTGCCAGTAGTAGCGGGGGGGCCACGGAGACCCAGTACTTC.

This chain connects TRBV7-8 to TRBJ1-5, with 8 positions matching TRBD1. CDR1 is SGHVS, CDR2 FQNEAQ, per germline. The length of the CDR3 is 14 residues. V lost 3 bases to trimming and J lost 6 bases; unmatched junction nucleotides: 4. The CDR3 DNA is TGTGCCAGCAGCTTCGGACAGGGCAGTCAGCCCCAGCATTTT. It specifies CASSFGQGSQPQHF.

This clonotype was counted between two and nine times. CDR3 DNA: TGTGCCAGCAGTAGGGACAGGGGTCCCAATGAGCAGTTCTTC. Its translation is CASSRDRGPNEQFF. This rearrangement joins TRBV6-5 to TRBJ2-1, with TRBD1 identical over 10 bases. From germline, CDR1 is MNHEY and CDR2 SVGAGI. After removal of 5 bases from V and 6 bases from J, the junction contained 4 bases not matched to a gene. CDR3 length equals 14 residues.

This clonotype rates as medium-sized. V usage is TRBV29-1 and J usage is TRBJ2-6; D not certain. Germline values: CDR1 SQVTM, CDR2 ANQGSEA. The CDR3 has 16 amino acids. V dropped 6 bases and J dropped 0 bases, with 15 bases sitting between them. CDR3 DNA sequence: TGCAGCGTCGCTGAGGCGGAGTACTCTGGGGCCAACGTCCTGACTTTC. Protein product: CSVAEAEYSGANVLTF.

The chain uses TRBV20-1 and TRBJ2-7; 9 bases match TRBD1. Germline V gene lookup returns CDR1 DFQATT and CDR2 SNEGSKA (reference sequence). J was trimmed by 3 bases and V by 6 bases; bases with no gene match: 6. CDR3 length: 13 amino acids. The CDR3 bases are TGCAGTGCCGTCCCGGGACAGGGCTACGAGCAGTACTTC. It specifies CSAVPGQGYEQYF.

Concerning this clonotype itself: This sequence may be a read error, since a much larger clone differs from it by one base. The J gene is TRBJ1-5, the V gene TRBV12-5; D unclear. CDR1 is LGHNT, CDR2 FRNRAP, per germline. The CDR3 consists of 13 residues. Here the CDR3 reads CASGLISNHPQHF. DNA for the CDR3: TGTGCTAGTGGTTTGATCTCCAATCATCCCCAGCATTTT.

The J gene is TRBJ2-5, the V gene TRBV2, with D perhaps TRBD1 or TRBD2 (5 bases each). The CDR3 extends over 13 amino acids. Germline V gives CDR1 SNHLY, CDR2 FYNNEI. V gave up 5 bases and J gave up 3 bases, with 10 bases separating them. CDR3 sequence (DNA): TGTGCCAGCAGTTGGGGGAAAGAAGAGACCCAGTACTTC. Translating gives CASSWGKEETQYF.

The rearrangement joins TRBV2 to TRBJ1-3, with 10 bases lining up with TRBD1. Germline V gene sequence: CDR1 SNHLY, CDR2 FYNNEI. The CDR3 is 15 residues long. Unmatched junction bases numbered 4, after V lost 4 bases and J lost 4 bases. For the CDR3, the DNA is TGTGCCAGCAGTGGACAGGGGGCCTCCGGAAACACCATATATTTT. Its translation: CASSGQGASGNTIYF.

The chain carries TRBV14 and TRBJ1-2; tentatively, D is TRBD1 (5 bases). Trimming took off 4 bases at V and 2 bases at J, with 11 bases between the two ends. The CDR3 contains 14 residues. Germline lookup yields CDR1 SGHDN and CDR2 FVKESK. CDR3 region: CASSPVQGNYGYTF. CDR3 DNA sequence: TGTGCCAGCAGCCCCGTGCAGGGCAACTATGGCTACACCTTC.

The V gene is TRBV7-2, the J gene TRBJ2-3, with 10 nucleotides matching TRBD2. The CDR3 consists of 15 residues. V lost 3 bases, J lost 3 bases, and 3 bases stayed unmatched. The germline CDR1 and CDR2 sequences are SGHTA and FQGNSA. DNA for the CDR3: TGTGCCAGCAGCTTGGGACTAGCGACTACAGATACGCAGTATTTT. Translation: CASSLGLATTDTQYF.

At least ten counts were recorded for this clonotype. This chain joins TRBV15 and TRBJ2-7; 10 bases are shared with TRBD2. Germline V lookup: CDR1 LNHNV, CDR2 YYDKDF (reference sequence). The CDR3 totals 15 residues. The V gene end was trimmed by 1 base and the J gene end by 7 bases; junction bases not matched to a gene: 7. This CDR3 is CATSRGVAGGREQYF. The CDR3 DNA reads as TGTGCCACCAGCAGAGGGGTAGCGGGAGGACGGGAGCAGTACTTC.

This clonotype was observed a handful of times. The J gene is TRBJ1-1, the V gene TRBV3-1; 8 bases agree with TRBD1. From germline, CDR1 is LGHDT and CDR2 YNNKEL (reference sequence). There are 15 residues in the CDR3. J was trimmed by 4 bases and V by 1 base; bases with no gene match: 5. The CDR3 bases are TGTGCCAGCAGCCAAGGAAGACAGGGGAGCACTGAAGCTTTCTTT. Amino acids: CASSQGRQGSTEAFF.

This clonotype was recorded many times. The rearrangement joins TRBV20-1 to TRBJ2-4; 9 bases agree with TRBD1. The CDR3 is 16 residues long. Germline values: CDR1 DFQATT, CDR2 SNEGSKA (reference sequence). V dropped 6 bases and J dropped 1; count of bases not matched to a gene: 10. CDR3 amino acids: CSATAPGTGAKNIQYF. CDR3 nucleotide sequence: TGCAGTGCGACGGCCCCCGGGACAGGGGCCAAAAACATTCAGTACTTC.

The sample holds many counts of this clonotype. DNA for the CDR3: TGCAGTGCTAGAGTTGGGGCTGCTGCCGAGACCCAGTACTTC. Protein: CSARVGAAAETQYF. The genes are TRBV20-1 and TRBJ2-5; maybe TRBD1 (5 bases). Germline V gives CDR1 DFQATT, CDR2 SNEGSKA (reference sequence). V was clipped by 1 base and J by 5 bases, with 14 bases between them. CDR3 size: 14 residues.